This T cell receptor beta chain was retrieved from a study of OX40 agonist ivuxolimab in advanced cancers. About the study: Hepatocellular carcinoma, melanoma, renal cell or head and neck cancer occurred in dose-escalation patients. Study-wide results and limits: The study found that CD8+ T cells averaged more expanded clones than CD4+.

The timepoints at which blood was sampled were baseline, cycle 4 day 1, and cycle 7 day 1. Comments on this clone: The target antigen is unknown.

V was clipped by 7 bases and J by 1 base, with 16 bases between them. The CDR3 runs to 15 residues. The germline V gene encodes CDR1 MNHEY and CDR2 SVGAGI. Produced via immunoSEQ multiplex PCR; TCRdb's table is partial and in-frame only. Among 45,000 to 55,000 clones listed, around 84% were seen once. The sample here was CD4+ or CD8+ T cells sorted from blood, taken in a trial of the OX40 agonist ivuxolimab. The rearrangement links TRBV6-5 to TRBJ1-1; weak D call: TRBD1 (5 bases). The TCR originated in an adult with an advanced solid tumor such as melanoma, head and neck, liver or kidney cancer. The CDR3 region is CASNPVEQGNTEAFF. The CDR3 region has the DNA TGTGCCAGCAATCCCGTAGAGCAGGGGAACACTGAAGCTTTCTTT.